This T cell receptor (beta chain) was recorded in a study of patients and donors after allogeneic stem cell transplantation. Each CDR3 protein is one row after TCRdb ran MiXCR on the RT-PCR reads. The sample has about 960,000 distinct CDR3 sequences; 18% are singletons. The CDR3 runs to 14 residues. V was shortened by 4 bases and J by 6 bases, with 13 bases between the two germline ends. The V gene's germline CDR1 is SGHRS and CDR2 YFSETQ. The sample was blood, either unsorted or a sorted T cell fraction (not recorded which). V gene TRBV5-1 combines with J gene TRBJ1-4, with D uncertain. The origin of this receptor is a human donor who was either an allogeneic HSCT recipient or a stem cell or donor lymphocyte infusion donor (not recorded which). It is not recorded whose cells these are; they may come from a transplant donor. CDR3 sequence (DNA): TGCGCCAGCAGCCGGCGACCCTCGCATGAAAAACTGTTTTTT. This translates into CASSRRPSHEKLFF.